Listed below are T cell receptor beta chains from one sample, sequenced in a study of blood T cell repertoires in COVID-19. The assay was immunoSEQ multiplex PCR, and TCRdb's table has in-frame clones only and misses some. In the table there are 200,000 to 250,000 clones, around 86% of which are singletons. The specimen sequenced was PBMCs or T cells enriched from blood (not recorded which). All receptors come from a man aged 25 to 40 in a cohort exposed to, infected with or recovered from COVID-19 (not recorded which). Both conserved end residues are part of each CDR3. The D gene is left open where the match is weak. Some rows have no size entry. The others give once, few or many, or a class for an expanded clone.

j_gene | v_gene | d_gene | len | abundance | CDR3nt | CDR3aa
TRBJ1-5 | TRBV27 | . | 15 | . | TGTGCCAGCAGTTTGACTAGTTATAGCAATCAGCCCCAGCATTTT | CASSLTSYSNQPQHF
TRBJ2-5 | TRBV27 | . | 15 | . | TGTGCCAGCCGCGGGGCTAGCAGAAACCAAGAGACCCAGTACTTC | CASRGASRNQETQYF
TRBJ1-4 | TRBV11-2 | TRBD1 | 14 | . | TGTGCCAGCAGCCGCGACAGGGGTAGTGAAAAACTGTTTTTT | CASSRDRGSEKLFF
TRBJ2-3 | TRBV9 | TRBD1 | 16 | . | TGTGCCAGCAGCGTAGTTCGGGACAGGGAAAAAGATACGCAGTATTTT | CASSVVRDREKDTQYF
TRBJ2-7 | TRBV7-2 | . | 14 | . | TGTGCCAGCAGCCCGCGGGCGGGGTTTACGGGGCAGTACTTC | CASSPRAGFTGQYF
TRBJ2-7 | TRBV4-1 | . | 16 | . | TGCGCCAGCAGCCAAGTCCCAGCAGGGGTCTCCTACGAGCAGTACTTC | CASSQVPAGVSYEQYF
TRBJ2-3 | TRBV6-5 | TRBD1 | 15 | . | TGTGCCAGCAGCCAGAAGGGACAGTACACAGATACGCAGTATTTT | CASSQKGQYTDTQYF
TRBJ1-5 | TRBV2 | . | 13 | once | TGTGCCAGCAGTGAAGGAGGAACCCTACCTCCGCATTTT | CASSEGGTLPPHF
TRBJ1-5 | TRBV2 | TRBD1 | 17 | . | TGTGCCAGCACCCGGGGGACAGAACCTAGGAGCAATCAGCCCCAGCATTTT | CASTRGTEPRSNQPQHF
TRBJ2-1 | TRBV5-1 | . | 14 | . | TGCGCCAGCAGCGCAGGAACTAGTACTAATGAGCAGTTCTTC | CASSAGTSTNEQFF
TRBJ2-1 | TRBV7-2 | . | 16 | . | TGTGCCAGCAGCTTAGTATCGGCGGGCGTTCCAAATGAGCAGTTCTTC | CASSLVSAGVPNEQFF
TRBJ2-7 | TRBV14 | . | 13 | few | TGTGCCAGCAGCCATACTCCGTCCTACGAGCAGTACTTC | CASSHTPSYEQYF
TRBJ1-2 | TRBV29-1 | . | 15 | once | TGCAGCTCCTACTCCTTAAAGCGGGAAGGGTATGGCTACACCTTC | CSSYSLKREGYGYTF
TRBJ2-2 | TRBV24-1 | TRBD1 | 16 | . | TGTGCCACCAGTGAGTCCGGGACAGTGAACACCGGGGAGCTGTTTTTT | CATSESGTVNTGELFF
TRBJ1-5 | TRBV18 | TRBD1 | 17 | once | TGTGCCAGCTCACCACAGACAGGGGGCGGAGGCAATCAGCCCCAGCATTTT | CASSPQTGGGGNQPQHF
TRBJ1-1 | TRBV4-1 | TRBD1 | 19 | . | TGCGCCAGCAGCCAAGATAGAGAGGTTATGAGGACAGGGAACACTGAAGCTTTCTTT | CASSQDREVMRTGNTEAFF
TRBJ2-1 | TRBV6-2/TRBV6-3 | . | 19 | . | TGTGCCAGCAGTTACTCGAGGAGTAAGGAACCGGCAACCCACAATGAGCAGTTCTTC | CASSYSRSKEPATHNEQFF
TRBJ1-2 | TRBV19 | . | 15 | . | TGTGCCAGTAGTGTATACCGGGACACGGCTAGTGGCTACACCTTC | CASSVYRDTASGYTF
TRBJ2-2 | TRBV6-6 | TRBD1 | 15 | . | TGTGCCAGCAGCCCGGACAGGGGAAAGACCGGGGAGCTGTTTTTT | CASSPDRGKTGELFF
TRBJ1-2 | TRBV3-1/TRBV3-2 | . | 12 | . | TGTGCCAGCCTTGGAGGTAACTATGGCTACACCTTC | CASLGGNYGYTF
TRBJ2-2 | TRBV27 | TRBD1 | 14 | . | TGTGCCAGCAGTCCCGGGACAGTGACCGGGGAGCTGTTTTTT | CASSPGTVTGELFF
TRBJ2-1 | TRBV11-2 | TRBD2 | 15 | . | TGTGCCAGCAGCTTGACTAGCGGGAGGGCCGATGAGCAGTTCTTC | CASSLTSGRADEQFF
TRBJ2-5 | TRBV7-7 | TRBD2 | 16 | . | TGTGCTAGCAGCCGGACTAGCGGGAGCCTGGGGGAGACCCAGTACTTC | CASSRTSGSLGETQYF
TRBJ1-4 | TRBV6-4 | . | 15 | . | TGTGCCAGCAGTTTTGGGGGAGGGGAGAATGAAAAACTGTTTTTT | CASSFGGGENEKLFF
TRBJ2-3 | TRBV19 | TRBD2 | 17 | once | TGTGCCAGTAGTGAACTAGCGGGCTTATCTAGCACAGATACGCAGTATTTT | CASSELAGLSSTDTQYF
TRBJ1-4 | TRBV7-6 | . | 17 | . | TGTGCCAGCAGCCCGAGGTTCTACAGGGAGGGTGATGAAAAACTGTTTTTT | CASSPRFYREGDEKLFF
TRBJ2-7 | TRBV5-1 | TRBD2 | 22 | . | TGCGCCAGCAGCTGGACATTGTCCGGGACTAGCGGGAGGGCCAGTAACTCCTACGAGCAGTACTTC | CASSWTLSGTSGRASNSYEQYF
TRBJ1-1 | TRBV7-3 | TRBD1 | 14 | . | TGTGCCAGCAGTAAAGGACAGGGGAACACTGAAGCTTTCTTT | CASSKGQGNTEAFF
TRBJ2-7 | TRBV5-1 | TRBD2 | 15 | once | TGCGCCAGCAGCTTAGGGACTAACAGGAACTACGAGCAGTACTTC | CASSLGTNRNYEQYF
TRBJ2-7 | TRBV4-1 | . | 15 | . | TGCGCCAGCAGCCAAGGGGATACAGGGATCTACGAGCAGTACTTC | CASSQGDTGIYEQYF